The entry below describes one TCR beta chain. The authors' processing: From reference gene primer amplification, estimates of nucleated cell counts were derived. Produced via immunoSEQ multiplex PCR; TCRdb's table is partial and in-frame only. V, J and clone size are taken as reported in that table, and D and trimming were inferred from the DNA itself. The sample carries about 100,000 clones, about four fifths recorded once. The data derive from a study of blood T cell repertoires in COVID-19. Looking at the study overall: Acute and convalescent COVID-19 samples came from the United States, Italy and Spain. T cells, B-cell-depleted T cells, or PBMCs provided the cDNA or gDNA that served as material.

A Seattle source enrolled patients during active infection and followed them longitudinally. This CDR3 contains 11 residues. V lost 5 bases, J lost 8 bases, and 9 bases lay in between. The V call is TRBV12-3 or TRBV12-4, the J call TRBJ1-2; possibly TRBD1 for D (6 bases). The TCR originated in a man older than 75 with COVID-19, enrolled during active disease. Material: peripheral blood. The CDR3 DNA reads TGTGCCAGCAGTACAGGGTCGGGCTACACCTTC. Amino acids: CASSTGSGYTF.